These T cell receptor beta chains were read from a single sample in a study of T cell responses to AZD1222 COVID-19 vaccine. The method was immunoSEQ multiplex PCR; TCRdb's version includes in-frame clones alone and lacks a portion of them. The table has 130,000 to 150,000 clones, 82% seen once. The sequences come from peripheral blood, collected on day 0 of MenACWY control vaccination. The receptors derive from an adult in good health. CDR3s include the opening cysteine and the closing phenylalanine or tryptophan. A D gene is named only where the DNA matches it firmly. The size field is filled for only some rows; it gives once, few, many or a size class.

v_gene	abundance	j_gene	d_gene	CDR3aa	CDR3nt
TRBV3-1/TRBV3-2	NA	TRBJ1-1	NA	CASSQVSENTEAFF	TGTGCCAGCAGCCAAGTCTCGGAGAACACTGAAGCTTTCTTT
TRBV24-1	NA	TRBJ1-5	NA	CATSLGVGPQHF	TGTGCCACCAGTCTCGGTGTCGGGCCCCAGCATTTT
TRBV15	NA	TRBJ2-6	NA	CATSREAGSGANVLTF	TGTGCCACCAGCAGAGAGGCGGGGTCTGGGGCCAACGTCCTGACTTTC
TRBV12-3/TRBV12-4	NA	TRBJ2-1	NA	CASSLNGYNEQFF	TGTGCCAGCAGTTTAAACGGGTACAATGAGCAGTTCTTC
TRBV2	NA	TRBJ2-6	NA	CASTRGLPGANVLTF	TGTGCCAGCACCCGGGGCCTACCTGGGGCCAACGTCCTGACTTTC
TRBV28	once	TRBJ1-3	NA	CASSLHSTSGNTIYF	TGTGCCAGCAGTTTGCACAGCACCTCTGGAAACACCATATATTTT
TRBV29-1	NA	TRBJ2-3	TRBD2	CSVDPGLLTDTQYF	TGCAGCGTGGACCCGGGACTACTCACAGATACGCAGTATTTT
TRBV7-5	NA	TRBJ1-4	NA	CVRSLHELFF	TGTGTCAGAAGCTTACACGAACTGTTTTTT
TRBV5-4	NA	TRBJ1-1	NA	CASSLRNAEAFF	TGTGCCAGCAGCTTGAGGAACGCTGAAGCTTTCTTT
TRBV10-3	NA	TRBJ2-3	NA	CAISGGYGTRGRDTQYF	TGTGCCATCAGTGGAGGGTATGGGACTAGGGGGCGGGATACGCAGTATTTT
TRBV6-1	NA	TRBJ1-1	TRBD1	CASSELWGQPMAEAFF	TGTGCCAGCAGTGAATTATGGGGACAGCCTATGGCGGAAGCTTTCTTT
TRBV5-5	NA	TRBJ2-7	TRBD2	CASSFQAGASSYEQYF	TGTGCCAGCAGCTTCCAAGCGGGGGCTTCTTCCTACGAGCAGTACTTC
TRBV19	NA	TRBJ2-3	NA	CASRPGGGPGDTQYF	TGTGCCAGTAGGCCGGGGGGCGGCCCGGGGGATACGCAGTATTTT
TRBV5-5	once	TRBJ1-1	NA	CASSFTGFPEAFF	TGTGCCAGCAGCTTTACAGGGTTCCCTGAAGCTTTCTTT
TRBV21-1	NA	TRBJ1-2	NA	CASTSDRDFNYGYTF	TGTGCCAGCACCTCAGATAGGGACTTTAACTATGGCTACACCTTC
TRBV5-1	NA	TRBJ1-6	TRBD1	CASSLVGQGASNSPLHF	TGCGCCAGCAGCTTGGTGGGACAGGGGGCGAGTAATTCACCCCTCCACTTT
TRBV3-1/TRBV3-2	NA	TRBJ2-5	NA	CASSQDETKGQETQYF	TGTGCCAGCAGCCAAGATGAGACGAAGGGCCAAGAGACCCAGTACTTC
TRBV7-9	NA	TRBJ2-3	NA	CASSSDSHSTDTQYF	TGTGCCAGCAGCTCGGACAGTCACAGCACAGATACGCAGTATTTT
TRBV7-9	NA	TRBJ2-5	TRBD1	CASTAGWAGGEETQYF	TGTGCCAGCACCGCAGGGTGGGCAGGGGGCGAAGAGACCCAGTACTTC
TRBV11-3	NA	TRBJ1-1	NA	CASSRGLNTEAFF	TGTGCCAGCAGCCGTGGGTTGAACACTGAAGCTTTCTTT
TRBV6-4	few	TRBJ2-3	TRBD2	CASSRTSGSTDTQYF	TGTGCCAGCAGTCGGACTAGCGGGAGCACAGATACGCAGTATTTT
TRBV9	NA	TRBJ1-1	NA	CASSPAGTPNTEAFF	TGTGCCAGCAGCCCGGCCGGGACCCCAAACACTGAAGCTTTCTTT
TRBV4-1	NA	TRBJ2-1	TRBD1	CASSDRDSWDNEQFF	TGCGCCAGCAGCGACCGGGACAGCTGGGACAATGAGCAGTTCTTC
TRBV2	NA	TRBJ1-4	NA	CASNKAPGANEKLFF	TGTGCCAGCAATAAAGCCCCCGGGGCTAATGAAAAACTGTTTTTT
TRBV30	NA	TRBJ1-2	NA	CAWNGGGHYGYTF	TGTGCCTGGAATGGGGGCGGACACTATGGCTACACCTTC
TRBV9	NA	TRBJ1-3	NA	CASSVGNTIYF	TGTGCCAGCAGCGTGGGTAACACCATATATTTT
TRBV19	NA	TRBJ2-5	TRBD2	CASSIVTSGGQETQYF	TGTGCCAGTAGTATAGTAACTAGCGGGGGACAAGAGACCCAGTACTTC
TRBV6-1	once	TRBJ1-2	NA	CASSEYRTDYGYTF	TGTGCCAGCAGTGAATACCGGACGGATTATGGCTACACCTTC
TRBV9	NA	TRBJ2-3	TRBD2	CASSVWTSGGTDTQYF	TGTGCCAGCAGCGTTTGGACTAGCGGGGGAACAGATACGCAGTATTTT
TRBV6-5	NA	TRBJ1-2	NA	CASSYSDTNRGGYTF	TGTGCCAGCAGTTACTCGGACACCAATCGGGGTGGCTACACCTTC
TRBV9	NA	TRBJ2-2	NA	CASSPRGPANTGELFF	TGTGCCAGCAGCCCCAGGGGACCCGCGAACACCGGGGAGCTGTTTTTT
TRBV10-2	NA	TRBJ1-4	TRBD1	CASREDRGNEKLFF	TGCGCCAGCAGGGAGGACAGGGGCAATGAAAAACTGTTTTTT
TRBV5-1	NA	TRBJ2-4	NA	CASSRGPGDIQYF	TGCGCCAGCAGCCGGGGACCGGGAGATATTCAGTACTTC
TRBV5-1	NA	TRBJ1-2	TRBD1	CASSLDRGRIDGYTF	TGCGCCAGCAGCTTGGACAGGGGGCGCATTGATGGCTACACCTTC
TRBV6-5	NA	TRBJ1-6	NA	CASRGAGYNSPLHF	TGTGCCAGCAGGGGAGCTGGATATAATTCACCCCTCCACTTT
TRBV4-1	NA	TRBJ1-4	NA	CASSRKQLSEKLFF	TGCGCCAGCAGCAGGAAGCAGCTCAGTGAAAAACTGTTTTTT
TRBV6-5	NA	TRBJ2-7	TRBD2	CASSYSALAGGREQYF	TGTGCCAGCAGTTACTCCGCCCTAGCGGGGGGGCGCGAGCAGTACTTC
TRBV30	NA	TRBJ1-2	TRBD1	CAWGGTVGNGYTF	TGTGCCTGGGGGGGGACAGTGGGAAATGGCTACACCTTC
TRBV29-1	NA	TRBJ1-1	NA	CSVSKGTGTEAFF	TGCAGCGTTAGTAAGGGGACTGGCACTGAAGCTTTCTTT
TRBV6-5	NA	TRBJ1-1	NA	CASSYSGRGQNTEAFF	TGTGCCAGCAGTTACTCAGGGAGGGGTCAAAACACTGAAGCTTTCTTT
TRBV4-1	NA	TRBJ1-3	TRBD1	CASSPGQGRRDTIYF	TGCGCCAGCAGCCCTGGACAGGGAAGAAGGGACACCATATATTTT
TRBV9	NA	TRBJ1-5	TRBD1	CASSSGTENQPQHF	TGTGCCAGCAGTTCCGGGACAGAAAATCAGCCCCAGCATTTT